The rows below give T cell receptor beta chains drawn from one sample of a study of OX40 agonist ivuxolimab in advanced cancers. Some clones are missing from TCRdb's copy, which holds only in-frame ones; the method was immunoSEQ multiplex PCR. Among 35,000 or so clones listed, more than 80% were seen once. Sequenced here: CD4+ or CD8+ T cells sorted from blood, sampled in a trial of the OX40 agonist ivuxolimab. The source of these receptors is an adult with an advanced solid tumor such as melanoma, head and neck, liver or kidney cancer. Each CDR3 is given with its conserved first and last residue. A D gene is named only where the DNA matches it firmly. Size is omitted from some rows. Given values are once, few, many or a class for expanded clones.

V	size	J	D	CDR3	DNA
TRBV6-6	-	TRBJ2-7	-	CASSYSDEQYF	TGTGCCAGCAGTTACTCGGACGAGCAGTACTTC
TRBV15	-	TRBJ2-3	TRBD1	CATSPDRGWTDTQYF	TGTGCCACCAGCCCTGACAGGGGGTGGACAGATACGCAGTATTTT
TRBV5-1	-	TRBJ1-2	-	CASSLGQGVAGYTF	TGCGCCAGCAGCTTAGGGCAGGGAGTAGCTGGCTACACCTTC
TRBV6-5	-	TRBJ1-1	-	CASSRSWDTEAFF	TGTGCCAGCAGTCGCAGTTGGGACACTGAAGCTTTCTTT
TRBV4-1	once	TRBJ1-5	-	CASSQGQYSNQPQHF	TGCGCCAGCAGCCAAGGACAGTATAGCAATCAGCCCCAGCATTTT
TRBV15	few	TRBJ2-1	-	CATSREDRLYNEQFF	TGTGCCACCAGCAGAGAGGACAGATTATACAATGAGCAGTTCTTC
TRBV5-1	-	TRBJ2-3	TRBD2	CASSLAGGLAVPDTQYF	TGCGCCAGCAGCTTGGCAGGAGGACTAGCGGTTCCGGATACGCAGTATTTT
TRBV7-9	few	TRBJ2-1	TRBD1	CASSGRQGMEQGEQFF	TGTGCCAGCAGCGGGAGACAGGGGATGGAGCAAGGTGAGCAGTTCTTC
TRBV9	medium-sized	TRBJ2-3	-	CASSVEGTRGTQYF	TGTGCCAGCAGCGTAGAGGGAACCCGGGGCACGCAGTATTTT
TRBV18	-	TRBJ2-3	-	CASSPGVYSTDTQYF	TGTGCCAGCTCACCGGGAGTTTATAGCACAGATACGCAGTATTTT
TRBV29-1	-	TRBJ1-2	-	CSVEGLGLEVYGYTF	TGCAGCGTTGAAGGGCTGGGCTTGGAAGTATATGGCTACACCTTC
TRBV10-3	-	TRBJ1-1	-	CASDSGPNTEAFF	TGTGCCAGTGACAGCGGCCCGAACACTGAAGCTTTCTTT
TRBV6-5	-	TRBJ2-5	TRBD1	CASGRQGDETQYF	TGTGCCAGCGGGCGACAGGGCGATGAGACCCAGTACTTC
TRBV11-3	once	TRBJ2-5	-	CASSLGETQYF	TGTGCCAGCAGCTTGGGAGAGACCCAGTACTTC
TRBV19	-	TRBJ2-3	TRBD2	CASNRLAGGPDTQYF	TGTGCCAGTAATCGGCTAGCGGGGGGGCCAGATACGCAGTATTTT
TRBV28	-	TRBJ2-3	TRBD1	CASSGQGAGGDTQYF	TGTGCCAGCAGTGGACAGGGGGCGGGGGGAGATACGCAGTATTTT
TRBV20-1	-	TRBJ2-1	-	CSAREGLEQFF	TGCAGTGCTAGAGAAGGCCTCGAGCAGTTCTTC
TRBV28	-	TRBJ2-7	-	CAASDPGGLPEQYF	TGTGCCGCGTCGGACCCTGGGGGACTGCCAGAGCAGTACTTC
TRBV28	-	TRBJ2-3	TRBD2	CASSSGFLRGEDTQYF	TGTGCCAGCAGCTCCGGGTTCTTGCGGGGGGAGGATACGCAGTATTTT
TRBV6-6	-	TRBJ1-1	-	CASSQPFGGLEAFF	TGTGCCAGCAGCCAGCCTTTCGGGGGCCTTGAAGCTTTCTTT
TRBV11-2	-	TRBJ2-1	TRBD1	CASSLRTGYNEQFF	TGTGCCAGCAGCTTAAGGACAGGATACAATGAGCAGTTCTTC
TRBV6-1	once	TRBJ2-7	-	CASSEGRGPSYEQYF	TGTGCCAGCAGTGAAGGGCGGGGGCCTTCCTACGAGCAGTACTTC
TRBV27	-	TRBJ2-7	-	CASSQFNEQYF	TGTGCCAGCAGTCAGTTCAACGAGCAGTACTTC
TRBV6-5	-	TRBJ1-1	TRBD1	CASSYSGDRGREAFF	TGTGCCAGCAGTTACTCGGGGGACAGGGGGCGGGAAGCTTTCTTT
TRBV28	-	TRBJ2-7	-	CASSLWPQNPEQYF	TGTGCCAGCAGTTTATGGCCCCAGAACCCCGAGCAGTACTTC
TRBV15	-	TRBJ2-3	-	CATSRVGKHGSSSDTQYF	TGTGCCACCAGCAGAGTGGGAAAACATGGGTCCTCGTCAGATACGCAGTATTTT
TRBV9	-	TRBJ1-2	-	CASSVMGGTHYGYTF	TGTGCCAGCAGCGTAATGGGGGGGACTCACTATGGCTACACCTTC
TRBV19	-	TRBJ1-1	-	CASNPGTPTEAFF	TGTGCCAGTAATCCGGGGACTCCCACTGAAGCTTTCTTT
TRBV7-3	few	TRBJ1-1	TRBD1	CASRTDREEAFF	TGTGCCAGCAGAACGGACAGGGAGGAAGCTTTCTTT
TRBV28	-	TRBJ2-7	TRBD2	CASGGGLLYEQYF	TGTGCCAGCGGCGGGGGGTTACTCTACGAGCAGTACTTC
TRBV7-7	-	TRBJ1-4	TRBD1	CASSLGTGGGEKLFF	TGTGCTAGCAGCTTAGGAACAGGGGGAGGTGAAAAACTGTTTTTT
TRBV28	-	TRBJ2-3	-	CASSPAAGTDTQYF	TGTGCCAGCAGCCCCGCGGCCGGCACAGATACGCAGTATTTT
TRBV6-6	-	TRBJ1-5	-	CASSTGEPQHF	TGTGCCAGCAGTACAGGAGAGCCCCAGCATTTT